The 21 T cell receptor beta chains below all came from one sample that was sequenced in a study of control samples from healthy donors and cancer patients. Data came from immunoSEQ multiplex PCR; TCRdb stores just in-frame clones and leaves some out. The data show 65,000 to 85,000 clones, with about 89% seen just once and approximately 2.3% held by the top ten. The material sequenced was PBMCs. The receptors here all came from a woman aged 45-59 years with head and neck cancer.

V is TRBV10-3 and J is TRBJ1-4; D is perhaps TRBD1 (5 bases). The CDR3 runs 13 residues. Trimming stripped 8 bases from V and 5 bases from J, with 12 bases between. Germline V CDR1 and CDR2: ENHRY, SYGVKD. CDR3 sequence: CAIRGGLNEKLFF. In nucleotides, the CDR3 is TGTGCCATCCGGGGGGGATTAAATGAAAAACTGTTTTTT.

V gene TRBV7-2 combines with J gene TRBJ2-7, with a possible D match to TRBD2 (5 bases). The CDR3 runs 18 residues. Germline CDR1 is SGHTA and CDR2 is FQGNSA. Trimming took off 2 bases at V and 4 bases at J, with 24 bases between the two ends. The CDR3 here is CASSLSDWERGLTYEQYF. The CDR3 DNA sequence: TGTGCCAGCAGCTTATCAGATTGGGAACGGGGTTTGACATACGAGCAGTACTTC.

This chain links TRBV28 with TRBJ1-2; weak D call: TRBD1 (5 bases). The CDR3 is 15 residues long. V dropped 5 bases and J dropped 3 bases, with 16 bases sitting between them. Germline V lookup: CDR1 MDHEN, CDR2 SYDVKM. CDR3 DNA: TGTGCCAGCAGTACAATCAGGGTGGAGTACTATGGCTACACCTTC. As protein: CASSTIRVEYYGYTF.

The rearrangement uses TRBV12-5 and TRBJ1-2; 7 nucleotides line up with TRBD1. V lost 6 bases and J lost 3; bases outside the gene matches: 7. This CDR3 spans 14 amino acids. The germline V gene has CDR1 LGHNT and CDR2 FRNRAP. The CDR3 sequence is CASGLGQADYGYTF. The CDR3 nucleotides read TGTGCTAGTGGACTAGGACAGGCCGACTATGGCTACACCTTC.

This clone has only one observation. The chain combines TRBV14 with TRBJ2-1; 11 bases line up with TRBD2. CDR1 is SGHDN, CDR2 FVKESK, per germline. CDR3 length: 15 residues. V was clipped by 2 bases and J by 3 bases; unmatched bases: 0. The CDR3 DNA is TGTGCCAGCAGCCAACTAGCGGGGGGCTACAATGAGCAGTTCTTC. Translated, it gives CASSQLAGGYNEQFF.

The gene calls are TRBV11-2 and TRBJ1-1; D is ambiguous. Between the trimmed V and J ends, which lost 1 base and 4 bases, there was a span of 13 bases. The CDR3 covers 15 residues. CDR1 is SGHAT, CDR2 FQNNGV, per germline. The CDR3 sequence is CASSLVRGQSTEAFF. As DNA, the CDR3 is TGTGCCAGCAGCTTAGTACGCGGCCAGAGCACTGAAGCTTTCTTT.

This clone was found a few times. The V gene is TRBV28, the J gene TRBJ1-2; D remains ambiguous. Germline V gene data show CDR1 as MDHEN and CDR2 as SYDVKM. The CDR3 runs 12 residues. The V end lost 5 bases, the J end lost 8 bases, and 12 bases lay between the germline ends. The CDR3 protein is CASSTRTWGYTF. DNA of the CDR3: TGTGCCAGCAGTACTCGGACTTGGGGCTACACCTTC.

J is TRBJ1-2 and V is TRBV5-4, with 9 bases lining up with TRBD1. With V trimmed by 4 bases and J by 7 bases, 11 bases remained unmatched. Germline loops: CDR1 SGHNT, CDR2 YYREEE (reference sequence). The CDR3 is made up of 15 amino acids. CDR3 in DNA: TGTGCCAGCAGCGCGAGGGACAGGGAATTTGGTGGCTACACCTTC. Encoded protein: CASSARDREFGGYTF.

The CDR3 region is CASSESTPGLGTEAFF. Here the CDR3 DNA reads TGTGCCAGCAGTGAATCTACTCCGGGGCTGGGCACTGAAGCTTTCTTT. The V and J genes are TRBV2 and TRBJ1-1, with D perhaps TRBD1 (5 bases). This CDR3 is 16 amino acids long. The germline gives CDR1 SNHLY, CDR2 FYNNEI. V lost 2 bases and J 4 bases, leaving 17 bases between the germline ends. Together with reference TRBV2 and TRBJ1-1, the CDR3 gives the full variable domain: EPEVTQTPSHQVTQMGQEVILRCVPISNHLYFYWYRQILGQKVEFLVSFYNNEISEKSEIFDDQFSVERPDGSNFTLKIRSTKLEDSAMYFCASSESTPGLGTEAFFGQGTRLTVV.

The chain combines TRBV6-2 or TRBV6-3 with TRBJ1-5; D ambiguous. V was clipped by 7 bases and J by 5 bases, with 21 bases between them. CDR1 is MNHEY and CDR2 is SVGEGT in the germline V gene. This CDR3 has 16 residues. The CDR3 reads CASNPMIGIFYQPQHF. The CDR3 nucleotides are TGTGCCAGCAACCCGATGATTGGCATCTTTTATCAGCCCCAGCATTTT.

The V gene is TRBV13, the J gene TRBJ1-2; 7 bases match TRBD1. Unmatched junction bases numbered 9, after V lost 4 bases and J lost 4 bases. Per the germline V gene, CDR1 is PRHDT and CDR2 is FYEKMQ (reference sequence). The CDR3 is 15 residues long. As DNA, the CDR3 is TGTGCCAGCAGCTCCATGGGACAGACCGTCTATGGCTACACCTTC. Protein product: CASSSMGQTVYGYTF.

The V call is TRBV3-1 (or the pseudogene TRBV3-2), the J call TRBJ1-1; no clear D. The CDR3 consists of 15 residues. Germline V gives CDR1 LGHDT, CDR2 YNNKEL (reference sequence). V shed 0 bases and J shed 4 bases, with 12 bases lying between them. CDR3 amino acids: CASSQEEEVSTEAFF. The DNA for the CDR3 is TGTGCCAGCAGCCAAGAGGAGGAGGTTAGCACTGAAGCTTTCTTT.

The chain carries TRBV6-6 and TRBJ1-5; D is ambiguous. Between the trimmed V and J ends, which lost 0 bases and 1 base, there was a span of 7 bases. The germline gives CDR1 MNHNY, CDR2 SVGAGI (reference sequence). The CDR3 is 15 residues long. As DNA, the CDR3 is TGTGCCAGCAGTTACTCTGACGGAAGCAATCAGCCCCAGCATTTT. This translates into CASSYSDGSNQPQHF.

This chain joins TRBV4-2 and TRBJ2-7, with a weak D call TRBD1 (6 bases). The CDR3 runs to 12 residues. The germline CDR1 and CDR2 sequences are LGHNA and YNFKEQ. Trimming took off 8 bases at V and 0 bases at J, with 8 bases between the two ends. The CDR3 protein is CASRDNSYEQYF. The CDR3 DNA follows: TGTGCCAGCCGGGACAACTCCTACGAGCAGTACTTC.

The chain is built from TRBV10-3 and TRBJ2-3; TRBD2 is a possible D gene (7 bases). The CDR3 sequence is 14 residues long. The germline CDR1 and CDR2 sequences are ENHRY and SYGVKD. Trimming removed 6 bases at V and 0 bases at J, with 10 bases between. CDR3 DNA: TGTGCCATCAGGGGGGGGGCCAGCACAGATACGCAGTATTTT. Translated: CAIRGGASTDTQYF.

The J gene is TRBJ1-1, the V gene TRBV30; 7 positions agree with TRBD1. V trimming: 4 bases; J trimming: 0 bases; junction bases outside the gene matches: 5. This CDR3 region has 14 residues. Germline-derived CDR1 and CDR2 are GTSNPN and SVGIG (reference sequence). Here the CDR3 reads CAWTLGTVNTEAFF. In nucleotides, the CDR3 is TGTGCCTGGACCCTAGGGACAGTGAACACTGAAGCTTTCTTT.

The genes are TRBV11-2 and TRBJ2-7; the D gene could be TRBD1 or TRBD2 (5 bases each). Germline CDR1 SGHAT, CDR2 FQNNGV. Trimming stripped 6 bases from V and 6 bases from J, with 24 bases between. The CDR3 has 16 amino acids. The CDR3 spells CASRSSATRGVGEQYF. For the CDR3, the DNA is TGTGCCAGCAGATCCTCCGCGACAAGGGGAGTAGGCGAGCAGTACTTC.

V and J are TRBV28 and TRBJ2-7, with D perhaps TRBD1 (6 bases). Trimming took off 5 bases at V and 5 bases at J, with 16 bases between the two ends. This CDR3 has 14 amino acids. Germline values: CDR1 MDHEN, CDR2 SYDVKM. CDR3 in DNA: TGTGCCAGCAGTCCTCCTTACAGGGTGGACGAGCAGTACTTC. It is translated as CASSPPYRVDEQYF. Variable domain in full (rest from reference TRBV28 and TRBJ2-7): DVKVTQSSRYLVKRTGEKVFLECVQDMDHENMFWYRQDPGLGLRLIYFSYDVKMKEKGDIPEGYSVSREKKERFSLILESASTNQTSMYLCASSPPYRVDEQYFGPGTRLTVT.

The chain employs TRBV20-1 and TRBJ1-2; unclear D gene. The V and J ends lost 1 base and 4 bases respectively, with 1 base between them. The length of the CDR3 is 10 residues. Germline V lookup: CDR1 DFQATT, CDR2 SNEGSKA (reference sequence). The CDR3 reads CSARAYGYTF. CDR3 bases: TGCAGTGCTAGAGCCTATGGCTACACCTTC.

This chain uses TRBV11-1 with TRBJ2-7; the D is unclear. Germline-derived CDR1 and CDR2 are SGHAT and FQDESV (reference sequence). Trimming left V 1 base short and J 3 bases short, with 13 bases between. This CDR3 has 15 residues. The CDR3 region is CASSLVGSPNYEQYF. The CDR3 coding sequence is TGTGCCAGCAGCTTAGTTGGGTCCCCGAACTACGAGCAGTACTTC.

The rearrangement links TRBV11-2 to TRBJ1-5; D is perhaps TRBD1 (6 bases). The germline CDR1 and CDR2 sequences are SGHAT and FQNNGV. With 3 bases removed from V and 2 bases from J, the gap between germline ends came to 17 bases. This CDR3 is 17 amino acids long. In DNA form, the CDR3 reads TGTGCCAGCAGCTTGGGAGTGACAGGAGTTCGCAATCAGCCCCAGCATTTT. This gives the protein CASSLGVTGVRNQPQHF.